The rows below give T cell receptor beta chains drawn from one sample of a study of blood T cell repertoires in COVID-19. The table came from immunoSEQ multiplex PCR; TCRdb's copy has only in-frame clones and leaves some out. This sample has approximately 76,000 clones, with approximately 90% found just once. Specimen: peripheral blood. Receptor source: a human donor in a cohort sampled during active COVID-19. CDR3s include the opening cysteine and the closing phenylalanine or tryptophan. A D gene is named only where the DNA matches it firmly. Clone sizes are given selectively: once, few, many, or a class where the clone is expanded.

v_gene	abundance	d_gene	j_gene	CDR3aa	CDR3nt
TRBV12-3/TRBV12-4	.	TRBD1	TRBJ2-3	CASSSRTGSF	TGTGCCAGCAGTTCGCGGACAGGGAGCTTT
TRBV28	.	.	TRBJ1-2	CASSLNGQYTF	TGTGCCAGCAGTTTGAACGGTCAATACACCTTC
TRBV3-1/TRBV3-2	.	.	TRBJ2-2	CASSRGTGELFF	TGTGCCAGCAGTAGAGGTACCGGGGAGCTGTTTTTT
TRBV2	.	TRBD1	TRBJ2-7	CASSGDREEQYF	TGTGCCAGCAGTGGGGACAGGGAGGAGCAGTACTTC
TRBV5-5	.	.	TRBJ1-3	CASSSVEAGNTIYF	TGTGCCAGCAGCTCCGTGGAGGCGGGAAACACCATATATTTT
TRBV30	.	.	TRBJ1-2	CAWSVQGVAYGYTF	TGTGCCTGGAGTGTACAGGGCGTAGCTTATGGCTACACCTTC
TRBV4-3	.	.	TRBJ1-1	CASSPGSRHEAFF	TGCGCCAGCAGCCCAGGTTCGCGACATGAAGCTTTCTTT
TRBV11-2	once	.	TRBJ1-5	CASTLEDSNQPQHF	TGTGCCAGCACCCTGGAGGACAGTAATCAGCCCCAGCATTTT
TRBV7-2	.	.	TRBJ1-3	CASSLVGGNSGNTIYF	TGTGCCAGCAGCTTAGTCGGGGGAAACTCTGGAAACACCATATATTTT
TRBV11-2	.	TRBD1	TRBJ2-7	CASSLAFSGQGTYEQYF	TGTGCCAGCAGCCTCGCCTTTTCGGGACAGGGTACCTACGAGCAGTACTTC
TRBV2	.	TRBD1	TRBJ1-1	CASRDTGGYMNTEAFF	TGTGCCAGCAGGGATACAGGGGGCTACATGAACACTGAAGCTTTCTTT
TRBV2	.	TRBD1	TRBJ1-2	CASSEARTGGERGYTF	TGTGCCAGCAGTGAAGCCCGGACAGGGGGCGAACGTGGCTACACCTTC
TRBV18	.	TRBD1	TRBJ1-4	CASSPNRGANEKLFF	TGTGCCAGCTCCCCGAACAGGGGCGCTAATGAAAAACTGTTTTTT
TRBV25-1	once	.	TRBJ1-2	CASSANTPTDLSYGYTF	TGTGCCAGCAGTGCGAACACCCCGACAGATCTCTCCTATGGCTACACCTTC
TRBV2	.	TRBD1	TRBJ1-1	CASRGTGGLNTEAFF	TGTGCCAGCCGCGGGACAGGGGGTCTGAACACTGAAGCTTTCTTT
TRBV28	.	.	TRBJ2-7	CASSLGRGAAYEQYF	TGTGCCAGCAGTTTGGGCAGGGGGGCCGCCTACGAGCAGTACTTC
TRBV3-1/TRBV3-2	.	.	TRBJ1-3	CASSPQGYTGNTIYF	TGTGCCAGCAGCCCACAGGGTTATACTGGAAACACCATATATTTT
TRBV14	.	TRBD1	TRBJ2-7	CASSQVVTGISYEQYF	TGTGCCAGCAGCCAAGTAGTGACAGGGATTAGCTACGAGCAGTACTTC
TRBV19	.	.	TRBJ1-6	CASSLPVTYNSPLHF	TGTGCCAGTAGTCTCCCGGTGACATATAATTCACCCCTCCACTTT
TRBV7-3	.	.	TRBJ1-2	CASSLNGGADYGYTF	TGTGCCAGCAGCTTAAATGGGGGCGCTGACTATGGCTACACCTTC
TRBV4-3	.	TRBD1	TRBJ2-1	CASSTYGTGSGNEQFF	TGCGCCAGCAGCACATACGGGACAGGGTCCGGCAATGAGCAGTTCTTC
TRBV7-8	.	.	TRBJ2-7	CASSLGYYEQYF	TGTGCCAGCAGCTTAGGTTACTACGAGCAGTACTTC
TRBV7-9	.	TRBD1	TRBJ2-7	CASSLAIPGQGAREQYF	TGTGCCAGCAGCTTAGCTATACCGGGACAGGGGGCACGCGAGCAGTACTTC
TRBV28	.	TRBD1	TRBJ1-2	CASSLGQGWENYGYTF	TGTGCCAGCAGTTTAGGACAGGGGTGGGAAAACTATGGCTACACCTTC
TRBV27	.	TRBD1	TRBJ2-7	CASREGQPLYEQYF	TGTGCCAGCAGAGAGGGACAGCCCCTCTACGAGCAGTACTTC
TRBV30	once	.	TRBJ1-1	CAWSVRREGAEAFF	TGTGCCTGGAGTGTGAGGAGGGAGGGGGCTGAAGCTTTCTTT
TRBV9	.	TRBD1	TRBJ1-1	CASSQGDRPLNTEAFF	TGTGCCAGCAGCCAGGGGGACAGACCCCTTAACACTGAAGCTTTCTTT
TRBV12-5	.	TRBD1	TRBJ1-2	CASGLVPPRDRDGHGYTF	TGTGCTAGTGGTTTGGTCCCGCCCCGGGACAGGGATGGCCATGGCTACACCTTC
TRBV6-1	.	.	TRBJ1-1	CASSEVGQILNTEAFF	TGTGCCAGCAGTGAAGTGGGACAAATTTTGAACACTGAAGCTTTCTTT
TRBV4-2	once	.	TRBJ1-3	CASSQTQGRSGNTIYF	TGTGCCAGCAGCCAAACACAGGGACGCTCTGGAAACACCATATATTTT
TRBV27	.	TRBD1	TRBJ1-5	CASSGDRGDGPQHF	TGTGCCAGCAGTGGCGACAGGGGAGACGGTCCCCAGCATTTT
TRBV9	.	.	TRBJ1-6	CASSGRTGNSPLHF	TGTGCCAGCAGCGGTAGGACGGGAAATTCACCCCTCCACTTT
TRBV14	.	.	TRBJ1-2	CASSQGYSLEGYTF	TGTGCCAGCAGCCAAGGTTACTCCTTGGAGGGCTACACCTTC
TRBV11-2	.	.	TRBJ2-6	CASSLVRQAYSGANVLTF	TGTGCCAGCAGCTTAGTAAGACAGGCCTACTCTGGGGCCAACGTCCTGACTTTC
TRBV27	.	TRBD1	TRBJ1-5	CASSTTGTGVDQPQHF	TGTGCCAGCAGTACCACCGGGACAGGGGTTGATCAGCCCCAGCATTTT
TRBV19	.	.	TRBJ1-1	CASSRRDTEAFF	TGTGCCAGTAGTCGGAGGGACACTGAAGCTTTCTTT
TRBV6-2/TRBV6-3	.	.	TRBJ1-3	CASSRRGQLLSGNTIYF	TGTGCCAGCAGCCGAAGAGGACAGCTCCTCTCTGGAAACACCATATATTTT
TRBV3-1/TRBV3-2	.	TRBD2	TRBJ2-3	CASSQDPRLAGGTDTQYF	TGTGCCAGCAGCCAAGACCCTCGACTAGCGGGAGGCACAGATACGCAGTATTTT
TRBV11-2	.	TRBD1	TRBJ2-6	CASSRPGQPFSGANVLTF	TGTGCCAGCAGCAGACCGGGACAGCCTTTCTCTGGGGCCAACGTCCTGACTTTC